These 32 T cell receptor beta chains originate from one sample sequenced in a study of breast tumors, draining lymph nodes, adjacent tissues. TCRdb analysed the multiplex PCR reads with MiXCR anew, one entry per CDR3 protein. This table has around 140,000 distinct CDR3 sequences, about 22% appearing once. Breast cancer patients provided tissue from their axillary draining lymph nodes. Sequences were obtained from axillary lymph node tissue. The receptors originated from a female donor with breast cancer. Some clones in this sample may be carry-over from other donors' samples.

As for this clonotype: A much larger clone is a single base away; this may be a read error. J is TRBJ2-5 and V is TRBV30, with D perhaps matching TRBD1 (5 bases). The germline gives CDR1 GTSNPN, CDR2 SVGIG (reference sequence). This CDR3 is built from 11 residues. Between the trimmed V and J ends, which lost 4 bases and 5 bases, there was a span of 8 bases. The CDR3 region is CAWKSGETQYF. The DNA for the CDR3 is TGTGCCTGGAAATCAGGGGAGACCCAGTACTTC.

This clonotype has ten or more counts. The V and J genes are TRBV7-9 and TRBJ2-5; D is perhaps TRBD1 or TRBD2 (5 bases each). CDR1 and CDR2 from the germline V gene are SEHNR and FQNEAQ (reference sequence). The CDR3 runs 15 residues. V was clipped by 5 bases and J by 2 bases, with 15 bases between them. CDR3 DNA sequence: TGTGCCAGCAGCCTCCCCGTGGGGACGCAAGAGACCCAGTACTTC. Translated, it gives CASSLPVGTQETQYF.

Concerning this clonotype itself: Just one base apart from a much larger clone, this may be a read error. The conserved closing phenylalanine or tryptophan is absent in this CDR3, likely reflecting a read error. The V gene is TRBV19, the J gene TRBJ2-5; D ambiguous. CDR3 length: 14 amino acids. Trimming removed 9 bases from V and 3 bases from J, with 17 bases in between. The germline V gene encodes CDR1 LNHDA and CDR2 SQIVND (reference sequence). Here the CDR3 DNA reads TGTGCCAGCACTCCCGGGCCCATTAAAGAGACCCAGTACCTC. Its protein product is CASTPGPIKETQYL.

Remarks on this clonotype: This may be a read error, as it is one base from a much larger clone. This sequence joins TRBV2 and TRBJ2-3; the D gene is possibly TRBD1 (5 bases). V lost 7 bases and J 3 bases, leaving 11 bases between the germline ends. The CDR3 runs 13 residues. Germline V CDR1 and CDR2: SNHLY, FYNNEI. As DNA, the CDR3 is TGTGCCAGCAAGGCAGGGTTGACAGATACGCAGTATTTT. Translating it yields CASKAGLTDTQYF.

The table lists this clonotype with many counts. The J gene is TRBJ2-7, the V gene TRBV18; maybe TRBD1 (6 bases). Germline V CDR1 and CDR2: KGHSH, LQKENI. The CDR3 length is 13 residues. The V end lost 1 base, the J end lost 6 bases, and 10 bases lay between the germline ends. CDR3 loop: CASSPLGTSEQYF. The CDR3 DNA sequence: TGTGCCAGCTCACCACTCGGGACATCCGAGCAGTACTTC.

At least ten counts were recorded for this clonotype. Here the CDR3 DNA reads TGTGCCAGCAGCTCCCCTGGGGGGACTGAGCAGTTCTTC. This codes for CASSSPGGTEQFF. This chain uses TRBV5-8 with TRBJ2-1; D is perhaps TRBD2 (6 bases). The V and J ends lost 3 bases and 9 bases respectively, with 13 bases between them. The germline V gene encodes CDR1 SGHTS and CDR2 YDEGEE. The CDR3 consists of 13 residues.

This clonotype was observed at least ten times. This chain joins TRBV7-8 and TRBJ2-3; TRBD2 might be the D (5 bases). Germline V lookup: CDR1 SGHVS, CDR2 FQNEAQ. This CDR3 has 15 amino acids. Trimming left V 0 bases short and J 3 bases short, with 10 bases between. CDR3 amino acids: CASSLAGDGTDTQYF. The CDR3 DNA sequence: TGTGCCAGCAGCTTAGCGGGAGATGGTACAGATACGCAGTATTTT.

This chain links TRBV24-1 with TRBJ2-1, with 10 bases aligning to TRBD2. From germline, CDR1 is KGHDR and CDR2 SFDVKD. This CDR3 contains 14 residues. The V and J ends lost 7 bases and 5 bases, in that order; junction bases with no gene match: 4. DNA of the CDR3: TGTGCCACCAGAGCGGGAGGGCCTCACAATGAGCAGTTCTTC. This sequence encodes CATRAGGPHNEQFF.

This sequence joins TRBV7-2 and TRBJ2-4; TRBD1 matches 9 bases. The CDR3 spans 15 residues. From germline, CDR1 is SGHTA and CDR2 FQGNSA. Trimming removed 6 bases from V and 3 bases from J; junction bases left unmatched: 6. The CDR3 loop is CASREDRGGKNIQYF. The CDR3 bases are TGTGCCAGCAGGGAGGACAGGGGTGGCAAAAACATTCAGTACTTC.

This clonotype has ten or more counts. This sequence joins TRBV2 and TRBJ2-7, with TRBD2 identical over 8 bases. CDR3 length: 16 amino acids. With V trimmed by 4 bases and J by 2 bases, 10 bases remained unmatched. Germline V lookup: CDR1 SNHLY, CDR2 FYNNEI. CDR3 sequence reads: CASSANSGETTYEQYF. For the CDR3, the DNA is TGTGCCAGCAGTGCAAATAGCGGGGAGACCACCTACGAGCAGTACTTC.

This clonotype was counted once. This could be a read error, since a much larger clone is one nucleotide away. The chain couples TRBV15 to TRBJ1-4, with D unclear. Trimming cost V 2 bases and J 6 bases, with 16 bases left between them. This CDR3 contains 16 residues. Germline V lookup: CDR1 LNHNV, CDR2 YYDKDF (reference sequence). CDR3 DNA: TGTGCCACCAGCAGAAGGTCCTTAGGCCTGGATGAAAAACTGTTTTTT. Translation gives CATSRRSLGLDEKLFF. Combining the CDR3 with reference TRBV15 and TRBJ1-4 gives the whole variable domain DAMVIQNPRYQVTQFGKPVTLSCSQTLNHNVMYWYQQKSSQAPKLLFHYYDKDFNNEADTPDNFQSRRPNTSFCFLDIRSPGLGDTAMYLCATSRRSLGLDEKLFFGSGTQLSVL.

This clonotype was recorded at least ten times. CDR3 nucleotides: TGCAGCGCCGACGGCAGTGGGGGTGAGACCCAGTACTTC. Encoded protein: CSADGSGGETQYF. The genes are TRBV29-1 and TRBJ2-5; D might be TRBD1 or TRBD2, each matching 5 bases. From germline, CDR1 is SQVTM and CDR2 ANQGSEA. This CDR3 spans 13 amino acids. V dropped 7 bases and J dropped 5 bases, with 17 bases sitting between them.

The table lists this clonotype with many counts. J is TRBJ2-1 and V is TRBV15; 9 nucleotides match TRBD1. Germline loops: CDR1 LNHNV, CDR2 YYDKDF (reference sequence). CDR3 length: 14 amino acids. V lost 7 bases to trimming and J lost 8 bases; unmatched junction nucleotides: 9. CDR3: CATTAGQGMDEQFF. For the CDR3, the DNA is TGTGCCACCACCGCCGGACAGGGGATGGATGAGCAGTTCTTC.

Comment on this clonotype: A much larger clone is a single base away; this may be a read error. The CDR3 does not end in the conserved phenylalanine or tryptophan, so this is likely a read error. The chain uses TRBV6-2 or TRBV6-3 and TRBJ2-7; tentatively, D is TRBD2 (7 bases). This CDR3 is built from 17 residues. CDR1 is MNHEY and CDR2 is SVGEGT in the germline V gene. The V gene lost 3 bases and the J gene lost 6 bases, with 24 bases spanning the gap. The CDR3 spells CASSYKGEGLTLFEQYS. CDR3 DNA sequence: TGTGCCAGCAGTTATAAGGGGGAGGGCCTTACTCTGTTCGAGCAGTACTCC.

The chain combines TRBV28 with TRBJ1-5; no reliable D call. Germline V gene lookup returns CDR1 MDHEN and CDR2 SYDVKM. The CDR3 contains 12 residues. V gave up 5 bases and J gave up 10 bases, with 12 bases separating them. For the CDR3, the DNA is TGTGCCAGCAGTCCCCGGCGGTTACCCCAGCATTTT. As protein: CASSPRRLPQHF.

This clonotype was seen a handful of times. The J gene is TRBJ2-7, the V gene TRBV28; D gene unclear. Germline V CDR1 and CDR2: MDHEN, SYDVKM. The CDR3 runs 13 residues. V was clipped by 7 bases and J by 0 bases, with 10 bases between them. In DNA, the CDR3 is TGTGCCAGCAACCTAACCCCCTCCTACGAGCAGTACTTC. The encoded protein is CASNLTPSYEQYF.

This clonotype was observed at least ten times. V gene TRBV30 combines with J gene TRBJ2-7, with D possibly matching TRBD1 (5 bases). Deletions cut 4 bases from V and 6 bases from J, with 19 bases between. Germline V gene lookup returns CDR1 GTSNPN and CDR2 SVGIG (reference sequence). CDR3 length: 14 residues. The CDR3 is CAWNLNGQGGEQYF. The CDR3 nucleotides are TGTGCCTGGAACCTAAACGGTCAGGGTGGCGAGCAGTACTTC.

This clonotype has at least ten counts. This chain uses TRBV9 with TRBJ2-1, with 9 bases lining up with TRBD2. The CDR3 covers 16 residues. CDR1 SGDLS and CDR2 YYNGEE come from the germline V gene. Losses at the gene ends were 3 bases for V and 8 bases for J; bases not matched to a gene: 12. In DNA, the CDR3 is TGTGCCAGCAGCGCCCGCCGGGTAGCGGGAGATTATGAGCAGTTCTTC. Its protein product is CASSARRVAGDYEQFF.

As to this clonotype: One end of the junction varies from germline; a read error may be responsible. The chain couples TRBV3-1 to TRBJ2-3; D is perhaps TRBD1 (6 bases). The CDR3 consists of 15 residues. Germline V gene lookup returns CDR1 LGHDT and CDR2 YNNKEL (reference sequence). The CDR3 protein is CASSRGQRGTDTQYF. CDR3 sequence (DNA): TGTGCCAGCAGCCGGGGACAAAGGGGCACAGATACGCAGTATTTC.

This clonotype was counted a few times. The V call is TRBV20-1, the J call TRBJ1-2, with 9 bases matching TRBD1. This CDR3 region has 14 residues. Trimming at V came to 7 bases and at J to 5 bases, leaving 11 bases not matched to a gene. Per germline, CDR1 DFQATT and CDR2 SNEGSKA (reference sequence). The CDR3 sequence: CSGDPGQGFYGYTF. The DNA of the CDR3 is TGCAGTGGGGATCCGGGACAGGGCTTTTATGGCTACACCTTC.

The table lists this clonotype with many counts. J is TRBJ1-4 and V is TRBV27, with 7 bases that match TRBD1. The CDR3 extends over 14 amino acids. Germline CDR1 MNHEY, CDR2 SMNVEV (reference sequence). V shed 5 bases, J shed 12 bases, and the junction held 12 bases outside the gene matches. The DNA of the CDR3 is TGTGCCAGCAGTCATCAACAACAGGGGATGCAACTGTTTTTT. Its translation: CASSHQQQGMQLFF.

A few counts support this clonotype. V is TRBV29-1 and J is TRBJ2-3, with 7 bases matching TRBD2. Trimming removed 6 bases from V and 5 bases from J; junction bases left unmatched: 8. In germline, CDR1 is SQVTM, CDR2 ANQGSEA. The CDR3 has 13 residues. The CDR3 DNA follows: TGCAGCGTCGATGGGGGGGGGGAAGATACGCAGTATTTT. Translation gives CSVDGGGEDTQYF.

This clonotype was recorded many times. The chain links TRBV11-3 to TRBJ2-1, with D perhaps matching TRBD1 (6 bases). V lost 5 bases and J 6 bases, leaving 14 bases between the germline ends. Per germline, CDR1 SGHNT and CDR2 YENEEA. This CDR3 region has 14 residues. The CDR3 DNA is TGTGCCAGCAGCCCACAGACAGGACTCAATGAGCAGTTCTTC. Protein sequence: CASSPQTGLNEQFF.

A note on this clonotype: This could be a read error, since a much larger clone is one nucleotide away. The V gene is TRBV14, the J gene TRBJ1-4; D is undetermined. The V gene's germline CDR1 is SGHDN and CDR2 FVKESK. There are 17 residues in the CDR3. This CDR3 reads CASSQELVGVANEKPFF. The CDR3 nucleotides read TGTGCCAGCAGCCAAGAACTAGTTGGAGTGGCTAATGAAAAACCGTTTTTT.

This clonotype was observed many times. The rearrangement links TRBV6-6 to TRBJ1-3, with a tentative D call TRBD1 (5 bases). Germline V gives CDR1 MNHNY, CDR2 SVGAGI (reference sequence). This CDR3 comprises 14 residues. Trimming stripped 5 bases from V and 3 bases from J, with 11 bases between. The chain's CDR3 is CASSQGIGGNTIYF. For the CDR3, the DNA is TGTGCCAGCAGTCAGGGTATTGGTGGAAACACCATATATTTT.

As concerns this clonotype: The junction differs from germline at one of its ends, possibly a read error. The rearrangement uses TRBV5-4 and TRBJ1-2, with TRBD1 identical over 7 bases. The germline CDR1 and CDR2 sequences are SGHNT and YYREEE (reference sequence). This CDR3 comprises 9 residues. The CDR3 nucleotides are TGTGCCAGCAGGTACAGGGGAATCTTC. Protein product: CASRYRGIF.

A few counts support this clonotype. At one boundary the junction diverges from the germline segment, which might be a read error. CDR3 bases: TGTGCCAGCCAAAGCAGCCGATTAGCCAAAAATATTCAGTACTTC. Encoded protein: CASQSSRLAKNIQYF. This sequence joins TRBV7-9 and TRBJ2-4; D unclear. From germline, CDR1 is SEHNR and CDR2 FQNEAQ (reference sequence). The CDR3 runs to 15 residues.

For this clonotype: This sequence may be a read error, since a much larger clone differs from it by one base. The chain links TRBV20-1 to TRBJ1-5; tentative D call: TRBD1 (5 bases). CDR3 length: 15 amino acids. V lost 3 bases and J lost 2, with 14 bases in between. Germline V gene lookup returns CDR1 DFQATT and CDR2 SNEGSKA (reference sequence). Here the CDR3 DNA reads TGCAGTGCTAGTATAAGGGGCAGGGGCAATCAGCCCCAGCATTTT. Translation: CSASIRGRGNQPQHF.

This clonotype was picked up a small number of times. The J gene is TRBJ2-2, the V gene TRBV7-3; D is tentatively TRBD1 or TRBD2 (5 bases each). CDR3 length equals 16 residues. The V and J ends lost 5 bases and 0 bases respectively, with 13 bases between them. Germline V gene lookup returns CDR1 SGHTA and CDR2 FQGTGA. This CDR3 reads CASSPHGGSNTGELFF. The CDR3 DNA is TGTGCCAGCAGCCCCCATGGGGGATCGAACACCGGGGAGCTGTTTTTT.

The V call is TRBV19, the J call TRBJ2-1, with D perhaps TRBD1 (6 bases). Germline V gives CDR1 LNHDA, CDR2 SQIVND (reference sequence). Trimming took off 6 bases at V and 6 bases at J, with 12 bases between the two ends. The CDR3 sequence is 13 residues long. CDR3 in amino acids: CASRRGSVNEQFF. For the CDR3, the DNA is TGTGCCAGTAGGAGGGGGAGTGTCAATGAGCAGTTCTTC. The full variable domain, rest sourced from reference TRBV19 and TRBJ2-1, is DGGITQSPKYLFRKEGQNVTLSCEQNLNHDAMYWYRQDPGQGLRLIYYSQIVNDFQKGDIAEGYSVSREKKESFPLTVTSAQKNPTAFYLCASRRGSVNEQFFGPGTRLTVL.

Note on this clonotype: A much more abundant neighbour one base away suggests this may be a read error. The chain combines TRBV11-3 with TRBJ2-7; D tentatively fits TRBD1 or TRBD2 (5 bases each). CDR1 and CDR2 (germline): SGHNT, YENEEA. This CDR3 spans 13 amino acids. The CDR3 sequence: CASSKGPAYEQCF. CDR3 DNA: TGTGCCAGCAGCAAGGGACCCGCTTACGAGCAGTGCTTC. Full variable domain (missing parts from reference TRBV11-3 and TRBJ2-7): EAGVVQSPRYKIIEKKQPVAFWCNPISGHNTLYWYLQNLGQGPELLIRYENEEAVDDSQLPKDRFSAERLKGVDSTLKIQPAELGDSAVYLCASSKGPAYEQCFGPGTRLTVT.

In its sample, this clonotype was seen a few times. Mismatch with germline at one junction end may stem from a read error. This chain connects TRBV18 to TRBJ2-5; D might be TRBD1 (6 bases). The germline V gene has CDR1 KGHSH and CDR2 LQKENI. This CDR3 is 15 amino acids long. The CDR3 loop is CASSPQGNVRETQYF. The CDR3 bases are TGTGCCAGCTCCCCACAGGGAAATGTACGGGAGACCCAGTACTTC.